This T cell receptor beta chain was observed in a study of cytomegalovirus exposure and HLA in healthy donors. CDR3 length: 15 amino acids. Germline V gives CDR1 MDHEN, CDR2 SYDVKM. With 60 Vbeta and 13 Jbeta primers, the PCR was carried out. Sequencing was performed with immunoSEQ multiplex PCR; in TCRdb, only in-frame clones are kept and a portion is missing. The sample carries 190,000 or so clones, over 80% recorded once. Study outcomes and limitations: The study found most TCR sequences rare, yet found some public TCRs in many donors. In vitro, three CMV-associated chains proved specific for CMV antigens. Later findings reportedly placed an Asian-associated ancestry cluster below the approximately 670-donor mean for N-insertions.

A note on this clone: As yet, its antigen is unknown.

This TCR came from a man in his fifties or sixties in good health and CMV-seronegative. The chain uses TRBV28 and TRBJ2-5; 8 nucleotides line up with TRBD1. TRBJ2-7 matches the DNA end more closely, so the J call is doubtful. Sequences were obtained from PBMCs. DNA of the CDR3: TGTGCCAGCAGTTTATTCGGACAGGGATTCTACGAGCAGTACTTC. It yields the protein CASSLFGQGFYEQYF.